The 14 T cell receptor beta chains reported below all come from one sample, sequenced in a study of blood T cells in healthy people across ages. The use of a sample-barcoded 5' primer and a J-beta primer mix characterized a second PCR of about 7 to 12 cycles. MiXCR, run by TCRdb on the 5' RACE reads, gives a single entry per CDR3 protein. The top ten hold 7.9% of the sample, which has around 1,500,000 distinct CDR3 sequences, roughly 45% seen once. The specimen sequenced was blood. These receptors all come from a woman aged 18-29 years in good health.

The V and J genes are TRBV20-1 and TRBJ2-7; D is perhaps TRBD1 or TRBD2 (5 bases each). The CDR3 extends over 12 amino acids. Per germline, CDR1 DFQATT and CDR2 SNEGSKA (reference sequence). This chain's CDR3 is CSGTGAYYEQYF. In DNA form, the CDR3 reads TGCAGCGGAACCGGGGCCTACTACGAGCAGTACTTC.

This clonotype appeared many times. The rearrangement joins TRBV2 to TRBJ2-1, with D possibly matching TRBD2 (6 bases). The CDR3 runs 13 residues. The V and J ends lost 6 bases and 5 bases respectively, with 11 bases between them. Looked up from germline, CDR1 is SNHLY and CDR2 is FYNNEI. CDR3 in DNA: TGTGCCAGCAGCCCCCTAGCGAACAATGAGCAGTTCTTC. It yields the protein CASSPLANNEQFF.

The V gene is TRBV6-5, the J gene TRBJ2-7; D is unclear. This CDR3 has 12 amino acids. Per the germline V gene, CDR1 is MNHEY and CDR2 is SVGAGI. V lost 5 bases and J 7 bases, leaving 12 bases between the germline ends. CDR3: CASSANFGEQYF. DNA for the CDR3: TGTGCCAGCAGTGCAAACTTTGGAGAGCAGTACTTC.

V gene TRBV20-1 combines with J gene TRBJ2-1, with 10 bases aligning to TRBD2. Trimming cost V 7 bases and J 6 bases; bases outside gene matches: 21. CDR1 and CDR2 (germline): DFQATT, SNEGSKA (reference sequence). This CDR3 comprises 18 residues. This CDR3 reads CSDRKENSGGLTSNEQFF. CDR3 sequence (DNA): TGCAGTGATCGAAAAGAGAATAGCGGGGGGCTTACGAGCAATGAGCAGTTCTTC.

The genes are TRBV6-5 and TRBJ1-4, with TRBD1 matching over 7 bases. This CDR3 is built from 12 residues. Per the germline V gene, CDR1 is MNHEY and CDR2 is SVGAGI. Losses at the gene ends were 2 bases for V and 10 bases for J; bases not matched to a gene: 1. CDR3 in DNA: TGTGCCAGCAGTTACCAGGGGGGAAAACTGTTTTTT. Protein: CASSYQGGKLFF.

This clonotype was seen at least ten times. The chain uses TRBV20-1 and TRBJ2-1; D perhaps matches TRBD2 (7 bases). Trimming removed 5 bases at V and 4 bases at J, with 15 bases between. In germline, CDR1 is DFQATT, CDR2 SNEGSKA (reference sequence). This CDR3 spans 14 amino acids. The CDR3 nucleotides are TGCAGTGCTGGGCGGAGGGGGGGGTACAATGAGCAGTTCTTC. This encodes CSAGRRGGYNEQFF.

This clonotype was seen a few times. This chain joins TRBV27 and TRBJ2-3, with 7 bases fitting TRBD1. Germline values: CDR1 MNHEY, CDR2 SMNVEV (reference sequence). The CDR3 runs to 14 residues. Losses at the gene ends were 5 bases for V and 3 bases for J; bases not matched to a gene: 5. The CDR3: CASSIRTGTDTQYF. DNA for the CDR3: TGTGCCAGCAGTATACGGACAGGTACAGATACGCAGTATTTT.

The chain carries TRBV7-6 and TRBJ2-7, with TRBD2 matching over 13 bases. Germline CDR1 and CDR2: SGHVS and FNYEAQ. Losses at the gene ends were 4 bases for V and 7 bases for J; bases not matched to a gene: 10. This CDR3 spans 16 amino acids. The CDR3 bases are TGTGCCAGCAGCTGGACTAGCGGGAGTCCCTACAATGAGCAGTACTTC. Its protein is CASSWTSGSPYNEQYF.

The V gene is TRBV20-1, the J gene TRBJ2-1; 9 bases map to TRBD2. CDR3 length: 15 amino acids. Germline loops: CDR1 DFQATT, CDR2 SNEGSKA (reference sequence). The ends lost 0 bases at V and 8 bases at J; junction bases unmatched: 8. DNA for the CDR3: TGCAGTGCTAGAGATCGAGCGGGAGGATTTGATGAGCAGTTCTTC. Its protein product is CSARDRAGGFDEQFF.

This clonotype was observed a handful of times. The rearrangement joins TRBV20-1 to TRBJ2-3; D uncertain. Deletions cut 7 bases from V and 1 base from J, with 21 bases between. Germline CDR1 reads DFQATT; CDR2 reads SNEGSKA (reference sequence). CDR3 length equals 16 residues. CDR3 DNA sequence: TGCAGTGATAACCCCTCAAATGGATGGTGCACAGATACGCAGTATTTT. Translated: CSDNPSNGWCTDTQYF.

This clonotype was counted a few times. The rearrangement joins TRBV3-1 to TRBJ1-1; D is unresolved. The V and J ends lost 0 bases and 5 bases respectively, with 1 base between them. The CDR3 consists of 11 residues. Germline values: CDR1 LGHDT, CDR2 YNNKEL (reference sequence). The CDR3 loop reads CASSQETEAFF. For the CDR3, the DNA is TGTGCCAGCAGCCAAGAGACTGAAGCTTTCTTT. The entire variable domain, with the rest obtained from reference TRBV3-1 and TRBJ1-1, is as follows: DTAVSQTPKYLVTQMGNDKSIKCEQNLGHDTMYWYKQDSKKFLKIMFSYNNKELIINETVPNRFSPKSPDKAHLNLHINSLELGDSAVYFCASSQETEAFFGQGTRLTVV.

This chain connects TRBV10-3 to TRBJ2-1; D call uncertain. The germline V gene encodes CDR1 ENHRY and CDR2 SYGVKD. The CDR3 totals 14 residues. V was shortened by 5 bases and J by 2 bases, with 10 bases between the two germline ends. In DNA form, the CDR3 reads TGTGCCATCAGTAGGGTCGCCACCTACAATGAGCAGTTCTTC. Translation gives CAISRVATYNEQFF.

This chain links TRBV6-5 with TRBJ1-2, with a tentative D call TRBD1 (6 bases). The length of the CDR3 is 15 residues. Trimming took 4 bases from V and 5 from J, leaving 17 bases between them. CDR1 MNHEY and CDR2 SVGAGI come from the germline V gene. CDR3 loop: CASSSGSQGIYGYTF. CDR3 in DNA: TGTGCCAGCAGTTCCGGGAGCCAGGGGATTTATGGCTACACCTTC.

This chain joins TRBV4-1 and TRBJ2-1; 8 bases align to TRBD2. CDR1 and CDR2 (germline): MGHRA, YSYEKL. The trim removed 2 bases at V and 3 bases at J, leaving 3 bases unmatched. This CDR3 region has 15 residues. This chain's CDR3 is CASSQPSGGYNEQFF. CDR3 nucleotides: TGCGCCAGCAGCCAACCGAGCGGGGGCTACAATGAGCAGTTCTTC.